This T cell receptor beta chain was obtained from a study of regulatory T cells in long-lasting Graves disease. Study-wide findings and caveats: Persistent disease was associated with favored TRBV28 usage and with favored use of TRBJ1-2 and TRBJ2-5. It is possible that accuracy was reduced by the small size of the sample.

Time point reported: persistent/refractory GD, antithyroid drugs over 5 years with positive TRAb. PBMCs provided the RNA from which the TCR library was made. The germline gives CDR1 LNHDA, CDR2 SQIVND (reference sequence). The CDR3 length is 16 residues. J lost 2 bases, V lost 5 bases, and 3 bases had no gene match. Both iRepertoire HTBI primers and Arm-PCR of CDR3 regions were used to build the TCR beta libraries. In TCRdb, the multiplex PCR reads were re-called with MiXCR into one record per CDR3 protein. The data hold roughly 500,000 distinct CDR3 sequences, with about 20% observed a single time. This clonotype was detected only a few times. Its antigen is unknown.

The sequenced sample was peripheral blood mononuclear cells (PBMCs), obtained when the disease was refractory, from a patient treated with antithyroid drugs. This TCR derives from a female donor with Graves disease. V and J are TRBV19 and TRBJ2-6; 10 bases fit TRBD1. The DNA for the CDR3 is TGTGCCAGTAGTGGGACAGGGGTAGCTGGGGCCAACGTCCTGACTTTC. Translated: CASSGTGVAGANVLTF. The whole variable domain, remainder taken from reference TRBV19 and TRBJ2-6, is DGGITQSPKYLFRKEGQNVTLSCEQNLNHDAMYWYRQDPGQGLRLIYYSQIVNDFQKGDIAEGYSVSREKKESFPLTVTSAQKNPTAFYLCASSGTGVAGANVLTFGAGSRLTVL.